The 17 T cell receptor beta chains in this list originate from one sample, sequenced in a study of cytomegalovirus exposure and HLA in healthy donors. Amplification used 60 Vbeta primers and 13 Jbeta primers. Assay used: immunoSEQ multiplex PCR; TCRdb lists only in-frame clones, some missing. The sample consists of 99,000 or so clones, more than 80% of them appearing once. Sequenced input: PBMCs. The receptors come from a man between 18 and 29 years old in good health and CMV-seronegative.

This chain uses TRBV5-4 with TRBJ2-1, with D maybe TRBD2 (6 bases). CDR1 SGHNT and CDR2 YYREEE come from the germline V gene (reference sequence). With 4 bases removed from V and 8 bases from J, the gap between germline ends came to 16 bases. This CDR3 has 14 residues. CDR3 coding DNA: TGTGCCAGCAGCCCCCAACGGGGGTCGGATGAGCAGTTCTTC. Protein: CASSPQRGSDEQFF.

This chain joins TRBV27 and TRBJ2-7; possibly TRBD2 for D (7 bases). V lost 3 bases and J 5 bases, leaving 14 bases between the germline ends. Germline CDR1 MNHEY, CDR2 SMNVEV (reference sequence). CDR3 length: 14 amino acids. The DNA for the CDR3 is TGTGCCAGCAGTTTTGTCGGGGGGCGCAACGAGCAGTACTTC. The encoded protein is CASSFVGGRNEQYF.

J is TRBJ2-1 and V is TRBV4-3, with D perhaps TRBD2 (6 bases). The CDR3 covers 16 residues. Germline V gene sequence: CDR1 LGHNA, CDR2 YSLEER. Deletions cut 0 bases from V and 9 bases from J, with 18 bases between. The CDR3 region is CASSQEGLSYLGEQFF. In nucleotides, the CDR3 is TGCGCCAGCAGCCAAGAGGGACTTAGTTATTTGGGTGAGCAGTTCTTC.

This rearrangement joins TRBV19 to TRBJ1-1; D unclear. The V gene lost 3 bases and the J gene lost 1 base, with 6 bases spanning the gap. There are 13 residues in the CDR3. Germline assignment: CDR1 LNHDA and CDR2 SQIVND (reference sequence). The DNA of the CDR3 is TGTGCCAGTAGTATTACCGGGAACACTGAAGCTTTCTTT. It is translated as CASSITGNTEAFF.

The chain recombines TRBV29-1 with TRBJ2-2, with TRBD2 matching over 7 bases. V was clipped by 7 bases and J by 3 bases; unmatched bases: 8. The CDR3 has 14 amino acids. Germline V gene lookup returns CDR1 SQVTM and CDR2 ANQGSEA. CDR3 residues: CSARAGVDTGELFF. CDR3 sequence (DNA): TGCAGCGCGCGGGCGGGAGTGGACACCGGGGAGCTGTTTTTT.

The gene calls are TRBV18 and TRBJ1-1; D unresolved. Germline V gene lookup returns CDR1 KGHSH and CDR2 LQKENI. V gave up 1 base and J gave up 0 bases, with 12 bases separating them. The CDR3 contains 16 residues. The CDR3 loop is CASSPQQQSMNTEAFF. CDR3 in DNA: TGTGCCAGCTCACCACAACAGCAGAGCATGAACACTGAAGCTTTCTTT.

This clone is a singleton in its sample. The CDR3 nucleotides read TGCGCCAGCAGCTTGAAACCACTAGCGTCGAGCTCCTACAATGAGCAGTTCTTC. Translated: CASSLKPLASSSYNEQFF. The chain uses TRBV5-1 and TRBJ2-1, with 7 bases lining up with TRBD2. The junction had 10 bases not matched to a gene; V was cut back by 1 base and J by 0 bases. This CDR3 comprises 18 residues. CDR1 and CDR2 (germline): SGHRS, YFSETQ.

This clone was seen a handful of times. This sequence joins TRBV6-5 and TRBJ1-2, with 11 nucleotides matching TRBD1. In germline, CDR1 is MNHEY, CDR2 SVGAGI. V lost 0 bases and J lost 2; bases outside the gene matches: 2. The CDR3 length is 16 residues. CDR3 sequence (DNA): TGTGCCAGCAGTTACTCTGGACAGGGGGCCAACTATGGCTACACCTTC. It is translated as CASSYSGQGANYGYTF.

The chain recombines TRBV28 with TRBJ2-7, with TRBD1 identical over 9 bases. The CDR3 contains 16 residues. With 3 bases clipped from V and 0 bases from J, the junction kept 6 bases outside the gene matches. Germline CDR1 MDHEN, CDR2 SYDVKM. The CDR3 region has the DNA TGTGCCAGCAGTTTGCGACAGGGGGAATTCTCCTACGAGCAGTACTTC. It translates to CASSLRQGEFSYEQYF.

The genes are TRBV16 and TRBJ1-1, with TRBD1 matching over 9 bases. The trim removed 3 bases at V and 3 bases at J, leaving 5 bases unmatched. This CDR3 is 15 amino acids long. In germline, CDR1 is KGHSY, CDR2 FQNENV. Written as DNA, the CDR3 is TGTGCCAGCAGCCACCCCGACAGGGGGGACACTGAAGCTTTCTTT. Its translation: CASSHPDRGDTEAFF. The full variable domain, in which reference TRBV16 and TRBJ1-1 provide the parts outside the CDR3, is GEEVAQTPKHLVRGEGQKAKLYCAPIKGHSYVFWYQQVLKNEFKFLISFQNENVFDETGMPKERFSAKCLPNSPCSLEIQATKLEDSAVYFCASSHPDRGDTEAFFGQGTRLTVV.

The chain has TRBV10-1 and TRBJ1-2, with D perhaps TRBD1 (6 bases). In germline, CDR1 is WNHNN, CDR2 SYGVQD (reference sequence). V lost 0 bases, J lost 4 bases, and 15 bases lay in between. The CDR3 runs 16 residues. Here the CDR3 reads CASSESNHRDPYGYTF. DNA of the CDR3: TGCGCCAGCAGTGAGTCCAACCACAGGGACCCCTATGGCTACACCTTC.

This clone was seen only once. V is TRBV28 and J is TRBJ2-5; D is unresolved. The germline V gene encodes CDR1 MDHEN and CDR2 SYDVKM. Deletions cut 6 bases from V and 5 bases from J, with 13 bases between. This CDR3 region has 13 residues. In DNA form, the CDR3 reads TGTGCCAGCAGCCACTATAGTGGGGAGACCCAGTACTTC. Translation gives CASSHYSGETQYF.

The chain joins TRBV19 to TRBJ2-1; TRBD1 is a possible D gene (5 bases). The CDR3 sequence is 13 residues long. From germline, CDR1 is LNHDA and CDR2 SQIVND (reference sequence). V lost 2 bases and J lost 7, with 9 bases in between. The CDR3, as DNA: TGTGCCAGTAGTATAAACAGGTGGAATGAGCAGTTCTTC. Translation: CASSINRWNEQFF.

J is TRBJ2-7 and V is TRBV9, with TRBD1 identical over 7 bases. The CDR3 runs 15 residues. J was trimmed by 2 bases and V by 4 bases; bases with no gene match: 9. From germline, CDR1 is SGDLS and CDR2 YYNGEE. CDR3 nucleotides: TGTGCCAGCAGCCTCGCCGGGACAGAGACCTACGAGCAGTACTTC. Residues: CASSLAGTETYEQYF.

CDR3 coding DNA: TGTGCCTGGAGTGCTTCTAGCTCAGATACGCAGTATTTT. Protein sequence: CAWSASSSDTQYF. This chain links TRBV30 with TRBJ2-3, with D possibly being TRBD2 (5 bases). Between the trimmed V and J ends, which lost 1 base and 4 bases, there was a span of 9 bases. The CDR3 totals 13 residues. CDR1 is GTSNPN and CDR2 is SVGIG in the germline V gene (reference sequence).

The rearrangement links TRBV4-2 to TRBJ2-2, with D possibly TRBD2 on 6 matching bases. The CDR3 is 15 amino acids. V gave up 0 bases and J gave up 7 bases, with 12 bases separating them. The germline V gene encodes CDR1 LGHNA and CDR2 YNFKEQ. CDR3 protein: CASSQDTGEGGELFF. CDR3 coding DNA: TGTGCCAGCAGCCAAGATACGGGAGAAGGCGGGGAGCTGTTTTTT.

The rearrangement links TRBV27 to TRBJ2-1; 9 nucleotides align to TRBD1. The CDR3 has 17 amino acids. CDR1 MNHEY and CDR2 SMNVEV come from the germline V gene (reference sequence). The junction had 17 bases not matched to a gene; V was cut back by 6 bases and J by 8 bases. The CDR3 loop is CASSPLRGDREDDEQFF. CDR3 nucleotide sequence: TGTGCCAGCAGCCCCCTAAGAGGGGACAGGGAGGACGATGAGCAGTTCTTC.